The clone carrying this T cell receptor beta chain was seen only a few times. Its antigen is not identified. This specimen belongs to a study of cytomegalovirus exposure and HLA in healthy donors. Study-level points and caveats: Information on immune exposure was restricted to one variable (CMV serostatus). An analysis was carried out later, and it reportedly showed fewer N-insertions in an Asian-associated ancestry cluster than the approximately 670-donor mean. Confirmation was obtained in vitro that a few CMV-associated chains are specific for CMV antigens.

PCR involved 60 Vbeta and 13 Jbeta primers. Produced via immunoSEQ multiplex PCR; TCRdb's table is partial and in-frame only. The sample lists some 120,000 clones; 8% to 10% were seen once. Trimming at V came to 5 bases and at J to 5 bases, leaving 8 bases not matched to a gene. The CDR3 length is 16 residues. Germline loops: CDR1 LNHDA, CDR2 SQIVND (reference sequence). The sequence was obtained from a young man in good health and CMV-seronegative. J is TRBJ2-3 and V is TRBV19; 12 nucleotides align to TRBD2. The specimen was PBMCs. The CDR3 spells CASSPGLAGRGDTQYF. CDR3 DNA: TGTGCCAGTAGTCCTGGACTAGCGGGGAGGGGAGATACGCAGTATTTT.